These 20 T cell receptor beta chains were sequenced from one sample in a study of shared clonotypes between healthy human individuals. Measured with immunoSEQ multiplex PCR; TCRdb has only the in-frame clones, and not every one. There are about 600,000 clones in the sample; roughly 98% occur only once, and less than 0.35% lies in the top ten. Naive CD8 cells, CD45RO-negative and positively selected for CCR7, excluded terminally differentiated effector memory CD45RA+ cells. The sequenced sample was naive CD8+ T cells sorted from blood. The receptors shown here come from a man aged 30-40 years in good health.

This rearrangement joins TRBV2 to TRBJ1-1; no clear D gene. The germline CDR1 and CDR2 sequences are SNHLY and FYNNEI. The CDR3 contains 15 residues. The V end lost 0 bases, the J end lost 1 base, and 9 bases lay between the germline ends. Here the CDR3 DNA reads TGTGCCAGCAGTGAAGCTGCAGACTGGAACACTGAAGCTTTCTTT. This translates into CASSEAADWNTEAFF.

The chain joins TRBV7-2 to TRBJ2-1; 11 bases match TRBD2. The germline CDR1 and CDR2 sequences are SGHTA and FQGNSA. Unmatched junction bases numbered 9, after V lost 2 bases and J lost 3 bases. The CDR3 spans 18 residues. CDR3 bases: TGTGCCAGCAGCTTAAGCTCCCTACTAGCGGGAGACTACAATGAGCAGTTCTTC. Translating it yields CASSLSSLLAGDYNEQFF.

J is TRBJ1-4 and V is TRBV9, with 11 positions matching TRBD1. The CDR3 runs to 15 residues. Germline lookup yields CDR1 SGDLS and CDR2 YYNGEE. Germline trimming cut 3 bases from V and 8 bases from J; bases unmatched to any gene: 6. This chain's CDR3 is CASSAPGQGDEKLFF. CDR3 nucleotide sequence: TGTGCCAGCAGCGCACCGGGACAGGGGGACGAAAAACTGTTTTTT. The full variable domain, rest sourced from reference TRBV9 and TRBJ1-4, is DSGVTQTPKHLITATGQRVTLRCSPRSGDLSVYWYQQSLDQGLQFLIQYYNGEERAKGNILERFSAQQFPDLHSELNLSSLELGDSALYFCASSAPGQGDEKLFFGSGTQLSVL.

The rearrangement joins TRBV27 to TRBJ1-1; unclear D gene. This CDR3 comprises 12 residues. V shed 6 bases and J shed 3 bases, with 8 bases lying between them. CDR1 MNHEY and CDR2 SMNVEV come from the germline V gene (reference sequence). CDR3 in DNA: TGTGCCAGCAGAAACGGGTACACTGAAGCTTTCTTT. It is translated as CASRNGYTEAFF.

This rearrangement joins TRBV18 to TRBJ1-5, with D unclear. There are 18 residues in the CDR3. Trimming shortened V by 4 bases and J by 2 bases, and 21 bases separated the two germline ends. Looked up from germline, CDR1 is KGHSH and CDR2 is LQKENI. The CDR3 DNA sequence: TGTGCCAGCTCACGCACGTCTACTCGGGTTAGTGGCAATCAGCCCCAGCATTTT. It is translated as CASSRTSTRVSGNQPQHF.

About this clone itself: The sample has other DNA sequences that encode this CDR3 too. This sequence joins TRBV4-1 and TRBJ2-3, with D perhaps matching TRBD2 (6 bases). Germline assignment: CDR1 MGHRA and CDR2 YSYEKL. The CDR3 sequence is 15 residues long. The V end was cut by 1 base, the J end by 0 bases, with 8 bases between. In DNA, the CDR3 is TGCGCCAGCAGCCAAGTGAGCGGGAGCACAGATACGCAGTATTTT. It is translated as CASSQVSGSTDTQYF.

The genes are TRBV9 and TRBJ2-1; 10 positions agree with TRBD2. The CDR3 runs to 16 residues. Losses at the gene ends were 1 base for V and 7 bases for J; bases not matched to a gene: 8. Germline V CDR1 and CDR2: SGDLS, YYNGEE. The CDR3, as DNA: TGTGCCAGCAGCGTATTTCCTAGCGGGAGTAAAAATGAGCAGTTCTTC. Translating it yields CASSVFPSGSKNEQFF.

The chain joins TRBV7-9 to TRBJ2-7; D may be TRBD2 (6 bases). Trimming cost V 1 base and J 2 bases, with 12 bases left between them. In germline, CDR1 is SEHNR, CDR2 FQNEAQ (reference sequence). There are 15 residues in the CDR3. CDR3 region: CASSLGRGFTYEQYF. The CDR3 bases are TGTGCCAGCAGCTTAGGACGGGGGTTTACCTACGAGCAGTACTTC.

V gene TRBV27 combines with J gene TRBJ2-3; the match to TRBD2 covers 7 bases. V was clipped by 3 bases and J by 2 bases; unmatched bases: 5. Per germline, CDR1 MNHEY and CDR2 SMNVEV (reference sequence). This CDR3 spans 15 amino acids. In nucleotides, the CDR3 is TGTGCCAGCAGTTTCTCGCTAGCGGTCACAGATACGCAGTATTTT. Translated, it gives CASSFSLAVTDTQYF.

Of note for this clone: The limits of the CDR3 on the DNA are not certain, so only TCRdb's listed CDR3 is given. This sequence joins TRBV4-1 and TRBJ2-3; the table's D call, TRBD1, was not checked against the DNA. Germline V gene sequence: CDR1 MGHRA, CDR2 YSYEKL. From its first to its last residue, the CDR3 has 13 amino acids. The CDR3 here is CASSFGTGTEEYF.

The genes are TRBV6-5 and TRBJ1-2; a possible D gene is TRBD1 (6 bases). Germline lookup yields CDR1 MNHEY and CDR2 SVGAGI. V lost 4 bases and J lost 2, with 8 bases in between. CDR3 length: 13 amino acids. CDR3 in DNA: TGTGCCAGCAGTTCTCAGGGGAACTATGGCTACACCTTC. Its protein is CASSSQGNYGYTF.

The chain combines TRBV11-2 with TRBJ2-5; D gene uncertain. Between the trimmed V and J ends, which lost 5 bases and 2 bases, there was a span of 6 bases. The V gene's germline CDR1 is SGHAT and CDR2 FQNNGV. The CDR3 covers 12 residues. CDR3 nucleotides: TGTGCCAGCAGCCCCCTTCAAGAGACCCAGTACTTC. Its translation: CASSPLQETQYF.

Only one count was recorded for this clone. This chain uses TRBV5-3 with TRBJ2-7; TRBD2 aligns across 8 bases. TRBV5-3 is an ORF, with its function uncertain. Trimming at V came to 0 bases and at J to 2 bases, leaving 1 base not matched to a gene. The CDR3 totals 14 residues. CDR3 in DNA: TGTGCCAGAAGCTTGGGAGCGGGGGCCTACGAGCAGTACTTC. Amino acid sequence: CARSLGAGAYEQYF.

V usage is TRBV5-6 and J usage is TRBJ2-7, with 8 bases fitting TRBD2. There are 16 residues in the CDR3. The V gene's germline CDR1 is SGHDT and CDR2 YYEEEE. V lost 1 base and J lost 1; bases outside the gene matches: 7. CDR3 in DNA: TGTGCCAGCAGCTTGTCAGCGGGAGCGGTGTCCTACGAGCAGTACTTC. Its translation is CASSLSAGAVSYEQYF.

This chain links TRBV7-2 with TRBJ2-3, with a possible D match to TRBD2 (6 bases). CDR1 and CDR2 from the germline V gene are SGHTA and FQGNSA. Trimming cost V 4 bases and J 2 bases, with 16 bases left between them. The CDR3 covers 16 residues. The CDR3 sequence: CASSSRRGGPTDTQYF. CDR3 in DNA: TGTGCCAGCAGCTCCAGGAGGGGTGGACCCACAGATACGCAGTATTTT.

This rearrangement joins TRBV5-4 to TRBJ2-7; D is perhaps TRBD1 (5 bases). The CDR3 length is 14 residues. Germline V CDR1 and CDR2: SGHNT, YYREEE (reference sequence). The germline V and J ends were trimmed by 3 bases and 5 bases, with 15 bases remaining between them. The CDR3 here is CASSSSEQVDEQYF. For the CDR3, the DNA is TGTGCCAGCAGCTCCTCGGAACAGGTCGACGAGCAGTACTTC.

As to this clone: The sample carries other DNA sequences with the same CDR3. J is TRBJ1-5 and V is TRBV27, with 7 bases lining up with TRBD1. V lost 4 bases, J lost 1 base, and 1 base stayed unmatched. The germline V gene encodes CDR1 MNHEY and CDR2 SMNVEV (reference sequence). The CDR3 spans 14 residues. This CDR3 reads CASSSGGSNQPQHF. CDR3 bases: TGTGCCAGCAGTTCAGGGGGGAGCAATCAGCCCCAGCATTTT.

The rearrangement uses TRBV2 and TRBJ2-7; 13 nucleotides line up with TRBD2. The CDR3 spans 13 residues. Germline V lookup: CDR1 SNHLY, CDR2 FYNNEI. V lost 6 bases to trimming and J lost 4 bases; unmatched junction nucleotides: 0. CDR3 nucleotide sequence: TGTGCCAGCAGGGGACTAGCGGGATACGAGCAGTACTTC. It is translated as CASRGLAGYEQYF.

The chain couples TRBV10-1 to TRBJ1-5, with TRBD1 identical over 7 bases. Trimming at V came to 5 bases and at J to 8 bases, leaving 6 bases not matched to a gene. Per the germline V gene, CDR1 is WNHNN and CDR2 is SYGVQD (reference sequence). The CDR3 is made up of 13 amino acids. The CDR3 DNA is TGCGCCAGCAGTACAGGGGAGGGGGAGCCCCAGCATTTT. This codes for CASSTGEGEPQHF.

The chain joins TRBV7-6 to TRBJ2-2; D not resolved. The CDR3 runs to 17 residues. CDR1 SGHVS and CDR2 FNYEAQ come from the germline V gene. The V end was cut by 2 bases, the J end by 0 bases, with 13 bases between. CDR3 sequence reads: CASSLNIEVSNTGELFF. In DNA, the CDR3 is TGTGCCAGCAGCTTAAATATCGAGGTTTCGAACACCGGGGAGCTGTTTTTT.